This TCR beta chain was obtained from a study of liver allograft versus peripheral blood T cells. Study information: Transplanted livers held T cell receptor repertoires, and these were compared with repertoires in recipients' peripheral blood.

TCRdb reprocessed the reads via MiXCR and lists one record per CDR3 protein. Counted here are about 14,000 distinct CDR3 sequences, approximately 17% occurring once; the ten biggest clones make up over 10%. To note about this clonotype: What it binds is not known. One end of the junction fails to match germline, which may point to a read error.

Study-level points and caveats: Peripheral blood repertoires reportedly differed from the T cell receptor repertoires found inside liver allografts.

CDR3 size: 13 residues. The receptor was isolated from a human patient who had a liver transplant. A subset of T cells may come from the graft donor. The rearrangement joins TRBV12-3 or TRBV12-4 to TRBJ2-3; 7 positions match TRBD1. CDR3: CAGSPRGRDTQYF. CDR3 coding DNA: TGTGCCGGCAGCCCGAGGGGGCGAGATACGCAGTATTTT.